This TCR beta chain derives from a study of T cells in Graves' hyperthyroidism and ophthalmopathy. Study-level results: The model anticipated ophthalmopathy a median about 7 months pre-onset. Ophthalmopathy and stable hyperthyroidism were separated by a 13 V-J model.

Using RNA transcripts as the source, TCR beta CDR3 regions were amplified. Primed by the HTBI set, a first-round RT-PCR was run on the TCR CDR3. TCRdb re-called the multiplex PCR reads through MiXCR, storing one row per CDR3 protein. Among 350,000 to 400,000 distinct CDR3 sequences listed, around a sixth were seen once. This clonotype occurred many times. Its antigen is unidentified. The germline CDR1 and CDR2 sequences are DFQATT and SNEGSKA (reference sequence). The CDR3 sequence is 13 residues long. V gave up 6 bases and J gave up 5 bases; unmatched junction bases: 7. Exclusion followed for patients with uncontrolled infection, other autoimmune disease, pregnancy or lactation. Clinical symptoms, serum thyroxine, TRAb, thyroid ultrasound and orbital computed tomography informed diagnoses.

The TCR originated in a young man with Graves' ophthalmopathy. Sequenced: blood. This sequence joins TRBV20-1 and TRBJ2-1, with TRBD2 matching over 7 bases. This CDR3 reads CSASGGPNNEQFF. The CDR3 nucleotides read TGCAGTGCCTCGGGGGGACCTAACAATGAGCAGTTCTTC.